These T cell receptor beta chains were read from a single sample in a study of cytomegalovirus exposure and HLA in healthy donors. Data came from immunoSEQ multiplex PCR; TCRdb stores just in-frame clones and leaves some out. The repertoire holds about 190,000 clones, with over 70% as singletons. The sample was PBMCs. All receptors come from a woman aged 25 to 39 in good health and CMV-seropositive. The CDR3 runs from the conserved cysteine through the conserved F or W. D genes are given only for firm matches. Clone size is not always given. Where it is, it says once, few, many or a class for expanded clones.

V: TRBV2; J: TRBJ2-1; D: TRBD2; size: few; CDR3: CASTMTSGSIEQFF; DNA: TGTGCCAGCACTATGACTAGCGGGAGTATTGAGCAGTTCTTC
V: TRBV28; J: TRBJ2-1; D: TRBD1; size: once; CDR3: CASSRDRADRQFF; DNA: TGTGCCAGCAGCAGGGACAGAGCAGACCGGCAGTTCTTC
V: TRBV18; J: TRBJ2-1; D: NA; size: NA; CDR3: CASSPPTDYNEQFF; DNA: TGTGCCAGCTCACCACCTACAGATTACAATGAGCAGTTCTTC
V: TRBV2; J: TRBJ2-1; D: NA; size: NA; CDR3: CASSNSGSYNEQFF; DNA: TGTGCCAGCAGCAATAGCGGCTCCTACAATGAGCAGTTCTTC
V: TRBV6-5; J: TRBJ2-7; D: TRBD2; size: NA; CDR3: CASSYFSAGGDEQYF; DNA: TGTGCCAGCAGTTATTTTTCGGCGGGGGGCGACGAGCAGTACTTC
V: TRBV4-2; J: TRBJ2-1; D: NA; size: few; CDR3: CASSQIFRTSTDNEQFF; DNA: TGTGCCAGCAGCCAGATATTTCGAACTAGCACTGATAATGAGCAGTTCTTC
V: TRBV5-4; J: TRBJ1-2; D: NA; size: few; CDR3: CASSLAGQLNYGYTF; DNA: TGTGCCAGCAGCTTGGCCGGACAGCTTAACTATGGCTACACCTTC
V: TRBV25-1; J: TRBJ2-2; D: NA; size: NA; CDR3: CASSPGNTGELFF; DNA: TGTGCCAGCAGTCCCGGGAACACCGGGGAGCTGTTTTTT
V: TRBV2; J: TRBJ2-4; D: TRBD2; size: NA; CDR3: CASSPGLAGANIQYF; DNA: TGTGCCAGCAGTCCGGGACTAGCGGGAGCTAACATTCAGTACTTC
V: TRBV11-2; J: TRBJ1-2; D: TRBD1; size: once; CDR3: CASSERDRFGGYTF; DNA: TGTGCCAGCAGCGAGAGGGACAGATTCGGTGGCTACACCTTC
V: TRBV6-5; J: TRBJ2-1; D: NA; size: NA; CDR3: CASSYSPHGYNEQFF; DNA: TGTGCCAGCAGTTATAGCCCCCATGGGTACAATGAGCAGTTCTTC
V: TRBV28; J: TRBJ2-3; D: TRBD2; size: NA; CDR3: CASTQREGSFTDTQYF; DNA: TGTGCCAGCACCCAAAGGGAGGGCTCCTTCACAGATACGCAGTATTTT
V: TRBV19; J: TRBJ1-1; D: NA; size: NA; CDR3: CASSMTLSEAFF; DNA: TGTGCCAGTAGTATGACACTCTCTGAAGCTTTCTTT
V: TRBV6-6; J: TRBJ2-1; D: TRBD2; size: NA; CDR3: CASSPRLADGNEQFF; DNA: TGTGCCAGCAGCCCTAGACTAGCAGACGGGAATGAGCAGTTCTTC
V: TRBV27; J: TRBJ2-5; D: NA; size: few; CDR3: CASSYSDSGTQYF; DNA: TGTGCCAGCAGTTATTCGGACAGCGGGACCCAGTACTTC
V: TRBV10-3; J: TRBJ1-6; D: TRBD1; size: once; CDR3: CAIRGTGNSPLHF; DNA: TGTGCCATCAGAGGGACAGGGAATTCACCCCTCCACTTT
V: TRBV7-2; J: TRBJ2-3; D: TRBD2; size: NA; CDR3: CASSTYSGSPDTQYF; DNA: TGTGCCAGCAGCACCTATAGCGGGAGTCCAGATACGCAGTATTTT
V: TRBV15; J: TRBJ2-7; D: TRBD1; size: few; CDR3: CATSRGGDRGYEQYF; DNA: TGTGCCACCAGCAGGGGGGGAGACAGGGGCTACGAGCAGTACTTC
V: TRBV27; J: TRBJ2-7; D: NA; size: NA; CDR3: CASSSTQGSLTYEQYF; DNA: TGTGCCAGCAGCTCTACCCAGGGCAGCCTTACCTACGAGCAGTACTTC
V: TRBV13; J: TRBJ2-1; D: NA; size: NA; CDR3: CASSSIAAGGGEQFF; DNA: TGTGCCAGCAGCTCTATAGCGGCCGGGGGAGGTGAGCAGTTCTTC
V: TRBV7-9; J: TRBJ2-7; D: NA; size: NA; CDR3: CASSHIQGNEQYF; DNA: TGTGCCAGCAGTCATATACAGGGTAACGAGCAGTACTTC
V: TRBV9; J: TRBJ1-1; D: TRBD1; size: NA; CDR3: CASSGRQGTNTEAFF; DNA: TGTGCCAGCAGCGGGCGACAGGGGACCAACACTGAAGCTTTCTTT
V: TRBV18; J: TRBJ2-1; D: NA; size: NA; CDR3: CASSELEDGEQFF; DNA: TGTGCCAGCTCAGAACTAGAAGATGGTGAGCAGTTCTTC
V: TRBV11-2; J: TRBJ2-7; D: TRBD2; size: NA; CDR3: CASSLDRTGGTGWQYF; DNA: TGTGCCAGCAGCTTAGATCGGACGGGAGGAACCGGATGGCAGTACTTC
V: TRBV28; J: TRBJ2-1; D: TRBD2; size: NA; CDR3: CASSPSSGGLSSYNEQFF; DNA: TGTGCCAGCAGTCCCTCATCGGGAGGGCTCAGCTCCTACAATGAGCAGTTCTTC
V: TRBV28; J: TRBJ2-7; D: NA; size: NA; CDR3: CASSPPAGREQYF; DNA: TGTGCCAGCAGTCCCCCCGCAGGGAGGGAGCAGTACTTC
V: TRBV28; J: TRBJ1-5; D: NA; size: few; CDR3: CASTQTVGAGQPQHF; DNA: TGTGCCAGCACCCAGACGGTAGGGGCAGGTCAGCCCCAGCATTTT
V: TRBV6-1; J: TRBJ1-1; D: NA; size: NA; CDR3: CASSSQMNTEAFF; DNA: TGTGCCAGCAGTTCACAAATGAACACTGAAGCTTTCTTT
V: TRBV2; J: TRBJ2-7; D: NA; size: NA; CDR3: CASSGQAPYEQYF; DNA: TGTGCCAGCAGTGGACAAGCCCCCTACGAGCAGTACTTC
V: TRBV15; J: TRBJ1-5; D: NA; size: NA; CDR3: CATSRDGGFSQPQHF; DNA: TGTGCCACCAGCAGAGATGGGGGGTTTAGTCAGCCCCAGCATTTT
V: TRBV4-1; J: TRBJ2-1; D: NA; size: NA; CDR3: CASSQLSRLYNEQFF; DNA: TGCGCCAGCAGCCAGTTAAGCAGGTTGTACAATGAGCAGTTCTTC
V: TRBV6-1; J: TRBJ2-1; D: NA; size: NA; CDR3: CAYSRQVYNEQFF; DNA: TGTGCCTACTCGAGACAGGTCTACAATGAGCAGTTCTTC
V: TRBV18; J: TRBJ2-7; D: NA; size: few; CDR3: CASSPGGTPFEQYF; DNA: TGTGCCAGCTCACCGGGGGGTACGCCTTTCGAGCAGTACTTC
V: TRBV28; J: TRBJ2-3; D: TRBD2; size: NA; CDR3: CASSFPGTSGRRNTQYF; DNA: TGTGCCAGCAGTTTCCCAGGGACTAGCGGGAGGAGAAATACGCAGTATTTT
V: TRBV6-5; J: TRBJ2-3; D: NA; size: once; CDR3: CATSPGERNTDTQYF; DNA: TGTGCCACATCCCCGGGGGAGCGGAACACAGATACGCAGTATTTT
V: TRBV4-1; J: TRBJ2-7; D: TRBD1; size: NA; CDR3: CASSQRDPGTGGLNEQYF; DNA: TGCGCCAGCAGCCAAAGGGATCCCGGGACAGGAGGATTGAACGAGCAGTACTTC
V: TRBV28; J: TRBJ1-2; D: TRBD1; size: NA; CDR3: CASSSRQGKIGYTF; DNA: TGTGCCAGCAGTTCCCGACAGGGCAAAATAGGCTACACCTTC
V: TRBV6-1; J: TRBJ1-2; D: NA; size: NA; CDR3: CASTGVLDYGYTF; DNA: TGTGCCAGTACGGGGGTGCTTGACTATGGCTACACCTTC
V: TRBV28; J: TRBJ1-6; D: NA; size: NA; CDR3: CASSLGQYNSPLHF; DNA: TGTGCCAGCAGTTTAGGACAGTATAATTCACCCCTCCACTTT
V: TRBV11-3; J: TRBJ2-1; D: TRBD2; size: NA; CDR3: CASSLRTSGTHNEQFF; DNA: TGTGCCAGCAGCCTCAGGACTAGCGGGACCCACAATGAGCAGTTCTTC
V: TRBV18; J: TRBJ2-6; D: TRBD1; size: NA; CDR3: CASSPDRGGGANVLTF; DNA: TGTGCCAGCTCACCCGACAGGGGCGGCGGGGCCAACGTCCTGACTTTC
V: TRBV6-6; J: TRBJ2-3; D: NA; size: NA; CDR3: CASSLQDSRDTQYF; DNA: TGTGCCAGCAGTTTACAGGATTCGCGCGATACGCAGTATTTT
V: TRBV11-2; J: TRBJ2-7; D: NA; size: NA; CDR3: CASSLTLIPYEQYF; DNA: TGTGCCAGCAGCTTAACTCTAATCCCCTACGAGCAGTACTTC
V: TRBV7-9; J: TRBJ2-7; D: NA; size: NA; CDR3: CASSSPIRAYEQYF; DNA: TGTGCCAGCAGCTCTCCTATCCGGGCCTACGAGCAGTACTTC
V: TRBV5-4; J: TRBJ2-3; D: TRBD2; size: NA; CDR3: CASSPSGTSTDTQYF; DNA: TGTGCCAGCAGCCCAAGCGGGACTAGCACAGATACGCAGTATTTT
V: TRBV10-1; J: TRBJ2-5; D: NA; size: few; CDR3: CASSRSSAQETQYF; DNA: TGCGCCAGCAGTCGATCTAGCGCCCAAGAGACCCAGTACTTC
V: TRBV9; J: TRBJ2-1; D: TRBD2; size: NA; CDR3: CASSASGTSGYNEQFF; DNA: TGTGCCAGCAGCGCGTCCGGGACTAGCGGTTACAATGAGCAGTTCTTC
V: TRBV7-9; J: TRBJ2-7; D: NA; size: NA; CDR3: CSSSLGGPHEQYF; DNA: TGTTCCAGCAGCTTAGGTGGCCCCCACGAGCAGTACTTC
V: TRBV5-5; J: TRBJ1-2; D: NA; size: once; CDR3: CASSLDYRRGGYTF; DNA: TGTGCCAGCAGCTTGGATTACAGGAGGGGCGGCTACACCTTC
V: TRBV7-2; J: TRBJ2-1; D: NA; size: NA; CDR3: CASSLHLVPSSYNEQFF; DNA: TGTGCCAGCAGCTTGCACTTAGTCCCGAGCTCCTACAATGAGCAGTTCTTC
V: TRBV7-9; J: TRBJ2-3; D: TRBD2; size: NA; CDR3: CASSWTSGITDTQYF; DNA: TGTGCCAGCAGCTGGACTAGCGGGATTACAGATACGCAGTATTTT